The 30 T cell receptor beta chains below all came from one sample that was sequenced in a study of molecular identifiers for immune sequencing clone quantification. One entry per CDR3 protein, called by TCRdb with MiXCR from the PCR reads. The sample consists of 300,000 to 400,000 distinct CDR3 sequences, around a fifth of them appearing once. Input material: naive CD8+ T cells from blood, with Jurkat cell RNA spiked in. Subset specified: FACS-sorted CD8+CD4-CCR7+CD45RA+ naive T cells. The receptors were sampled from a human donor in good health. Some libraries in this study had Jurkat cell RNA spiked in.

This clonotype has at least ten counts. The V and J genes are TRBV6-2 or TRBV6-3 and TRBJ2-3; TRBD1 is a possible D gene (6 bases). Germline lookup yields CDR1 MNHEY and CDR2 SVGEGT. The ends were cut back, 6 bases at V and 5 bases at J, with 12 bases in the middle. The CDR3 is made up of 13 amino acids. In DNA form, the CDR3 reads TGTGCCAGCAGGCCTCTGGGACAAGATACGCAGTATTTT. Encoded protein: CASRPLGQDTQYF.

CDR3 region: CASSSGGTAYEQYF. The CDR3 region has the DNA TGTGCCAGCAGCTCCGGAGGCACGGCCTACGAGCAGTACTTC. The chain has TRBV5-4 and TRBJ2-7, with D possibly TRBD2 on 5 matching bases. V shed 3 bases and J shed 2 bases, with 12 bases lying between them. Germline values: CDR1 SGHNT, CDR2 YYREEE (reference sequence). The CDR3 runs 14 residues.

This clonotype was recorded at least ten times. The rearrangement joins TRBV7-9 to TRBJ2-2, with D hard to call. Per the germline V gene, CDR1 is SEHNR and CDR2 is FQNEAQ (reference sequence). With 4 bases removed from V and 5 bases from J, the gap between germline ends came to 11 bases. The CDR3 extends over 14 amino acids. The CDR3 is CASSSGGSTGELFF. In nucleotides, the CDR3 is TGTGCCAGCAGCTCGGGTGGAAGTACCGGGGAGCTGTTTTTT.

This chain connects TRBV7-9 to TRBJ2-2; D gene ambiguous. V was shortened by 3 bases and J by 7 bases, with 21 bases between the two germline ends. This CDR3 is built from 17 residues. The germline CDR1 and CDR2 sequences are SEHNR and FQNEAQ (reference sequence). The chain's CDR3 is CASSLDERPAWGGELFF. As DNA, the CDR3 is TGTGCCAGCAGCTTGGACGAACGCCCGGCTTGGGGCGGGGAGCTGTTTTTT.

This clonotype was found many times. The rearrangement links TRBV2 to TRBJ1-3; D not resolved. Germline V CDR1 and CDR2: SNHLY, FYNNEI. With 0 bases removed from V and 0 bases from J, the gap between germline ends came to 9 bases. CDR3 length equals 16 residues. Here the CDR3 DNA reads TGTGCCAGCAGTGAAGCTTCCCTGGGCTCTGGAAACACCATATATTTT. Protein product: CASSEASLGSGNTIYF.

To note about this clonotype: A much larger clone differs from this one at a single base, so this may be a read error. This chain links TRBV27 with TRBJ2-3; 9 nucleotides agree with TRBD2. Germline V gene sequence: CDR1 MNHEY, CDR2 SMNVEV (reference sequence). CDR3 length equals 14 residues. The CDR3: CASKILAGTDTRYF. CDR3 in DNA: TGTGCCAGCAAAATACTAGCGGGCACAGATACGCGGTATTTT.

This clonotype was seen a handful of times. This rearrangement joins TRBV12-5 to TRBJ2-3; D is possibly TRBD1 or TRBD2 (5 bases each). This CDR3 has 12 residues. V was clipped by 6 bases and J by 6 bases, with 10 bases between them. Germline-derived CDR1 and CDR2 are LGHNT and FRNRAP. The chain's CDR3 is CASGGTPDTQYF. DNA of the CDR3: TGTGCTAGTGGGGGGACCCCGGATACGCAGTATTTT.

The chain uses TRBV6-6 and TRBJ2-7, with TRBD2 as a possible D gene (5 bases). Germline assignment: CDR1 MNHNY and CDR2 SVGAGI (reference sequence). There are 12 residues in the CDR3. Trimming removed 2 bases at V and 6 bases at J, with 8 bases between. The DNA for the CDR3 is TGTGCCAGCAGTTACGAGGGCTTCGAGCAGTACTTC. This codes for CASSYEGFEQYF.

Of note for this clonotype: Here the CDR3 omits its conserved ending phenylalanine or tryptophan, so a read error is the likely source. The genes are TRBV12-3 or TRBV12-4 and TRBJ1-1; D gene unclear. CDR3 length equals 13 residues. Deletions cut 7 bases from V and 2 bases from J, with 11 bases between. Here the CDR3 reads CASTQWENTEAFS. CDR3 nucleotide sequence: TGTGCCAGCACCCAGTGGGAAAACACTGAAGCTTTCTCT.

This clonotype was observed at least ten times. The V gene is TRBV7-9, the J gene TRBJ1-1, with a possible D match to TRBD1 (6 bases). The CDR3 has 12 residues. V was shortened by 6 bases and J by 6 bases, with 11 bases between the two germline ends. Germline V gives CDR1 SEHNR, CDR2 FQNEAQ (reference sequence). In DNA, the CDR3 is TGTGCCAGCAGTCATGGACAGCCTGAAGCTTTCTTT. As protein: CASSHGQPEAFF.

This clonotype has ten or more counts. J is TRBJ2-7 and V is TRBV5-6; a possible D gene is TRBD1 (7 bases). This CDR3 has 15 residues. The germline V gene has CDR1 SGHDT and CDR2 YYEEEE. Trimming removed 1 base from V and 4 bases from J, with 15 bases in between. CDR3 bases: TGTGCCAGCAGCTTGTCGACAGGGAGGCTGTACGAGCAGTACTTC. Translation: CASSLSTGRLYEQYF.

The sample holds one count of this clonotype. A much larger clone sits a single nucleotide away, making a read error possible. This chain joins TRBV30 and TRBJ1-1; TRBD1 might be the D (5 bases). Per the germline V gene, CDR1 is GTSNPN and CDR2 is SVGIG (reference sequence). There are 13 residues in the CDR3. The germline V and J ends were trimmed by 4 bases and 5 bases, with 14 bases remaining between them. The CDR3 loop is CAWTAGVPTEAFF. The CDR3 DNA is TGTGCCTGGACTGCGGGGGTCCCAACTGAAGCTTTCTTT.

To note about this clonotype: A much larger clone lies a single base off, so this may be a read error. The V gene is TRBV28, the J gene TRBJ2-7, with a weak D call TRBD2 (5 bases). Trimming removed 8 bases at V and 9 bases at J, with 14 bases between. CDR1 is MDHEN and CDR2 is SYDVKM in the germline V gene. The CDR3 is 11 amino acids. Here the CDR3 DNA reads TGTGCCAGCCAGCGGTGGGTCGTGCAGTACTTC. Amino acids: CASQRWVVQYF.

At least ten counts were recorded for this clonotype. The rearrangement links TRBV7-8 to TRBJ2-3; TRBD2 is a possible D gene (5 bases). With 1 base removed from V and 3 bases from J, the gap between germline ends came to 11 bases. The germline gives CDR1 SGHVS, CDR2 FQNEAQ. The CDR3 spans 15 residues. The DNA for the CDR3 is TGTGCCAGCAGCTTAGTGGAGGAGGAGACAGATACGCAGTATTTT. It codes for CASSLVEEETDTQYF. Looking up the rest from reference TRBV7-8 and TRBJ2-3 gives the full variable domain: GAGVSQSPRYKVAKRGQDVALRCDPISGHVSLFWYQQALGQGPEFLTYFQNEAQLDKSGLPSDRFFAERPEGSVSTLKIQRTQQEDSAVYLCASSLVEEETDTQYFGPGTRLTVL.

This clonotype was picked up many times. CDR3 nucleotides: TGTGCCAGCAGCGTCCTTGTGCAGGGGGCTGGAAACACCATATATTTT. As protein: CASSVLVQGAGNTIYF. This chain uses TRBV5-6 with TRBJ1-3; 7 nucleotides line up with TRBD1. The CDR3 runs to 16 residues. V lost 4 bases and J lost 2; bases outside the gene matches: 9. Germline CDR1 is SGHDT and CDR2 is YYEEEE. Using reference TRBV5-6 and TRBJ1-3 for the parts outside the CDR3, the full variable domain is DAGVTQSPTHLIKTRGQQVTLRCSPKSGHDTVSWYQQALGQGPQFIFQYYEEEERQRGNFPDRFSGHQFPNYSSELNVNALLLGDSALYLCASSVLVQGAGNTIYFGEGSWLTVV.

Worth noting for this clonotype: It may be a read error: a sequence one base away is much more abundant. The rearrangement links TRBV12-3 or TRBV12-4 to TRBJ2-3; D unresolved. The V end was cut by 5 bases, the J end by 1 base, with 13 bases between. This CDR3 comprises 15 residues. CDR3 residues: CASSPTGRCTDTQYF. CDR3 in DNA: TGTGCCAGCAGTCCCACCGGTAGGTGCACAGATACGCAGTATTTT.

This clonotype was found many times. CDR3 coding DNA: TGTGCCAGCAGTTATCAGGGGCCGGGGGAGCAGTACTTC. Its translation: CASSYQGPGEQYF. This rearrangement joins TRBV6-2 or TRBV6-3 to TRBJ2-7; tentative D call: TRBD1 (6 bases). Germline lookup yields CDR1 MNHEY and CDR2 SVGEGT. There are 13 residues in the CDR3. Trimming left V 3 bases short and J 7 bases short, with 13 bases between.

A word on this clonotype: A single base separates this from a much larger clone, so it may be a read error. This rearrangement joins TRBV19 to TRBJ1-3; D gene uncertain. Looked up from germline, CDR1 is LNHDA and CDR2 is SQIVND (reference sequence). The ends were cut back, 5 bases at V and 0 bases at J, with 11 bases in the middle. This CDR3 has 15 residues. CDR3 residues: CASSVDKSSGNTIYF. CDR3 nucleotides: TGTGCCAGTAGTGTTGACAAGAGCTCTGGAAACACCATATATTTT.

In this sample, this clonotype turned up many times. The chain has TRBV27 and TRBJ2-3; D is tentatively TRBD1 or TRBD2 (5 bases each). This CDR3 is built from 14 residues. The V gene's germline CDR1 is MNHEY and CDR2 SMNVEV (reference sequence). Trimming shortened V by 4 bases and J by 0 bases, and 8 bases separated the two germline ends. The CDR3 region has the DNA TGTGCCAGCAGTTGGGGACCTAGCACAGATACGCAGTATTTT. Its translation: CASSWGPSTDTQYF.

Details on this clonotype: It may be a read error: a sequence one base away is much more abundant. J is TRBJ1-2 and V is TRBV5-6; D is uncertain. Germline V gene lookup returns CDR1 SGHDT and CDR2 YYEEEE. The CDR3 length is 15 residues. V lost 3 bases, J lost 8 bases, and 20 bases lay in between. CDR3 protein: CASSSVEAGGRGYTF. The CDR3 DNA reads TGTGCCAGCAGCTCGGTTGAGGCTGGCGGAAGGGGCTACACCTTC.

This clonotype was counted ten times or more. The rearrangement uses TRBV19 and TRBJ1-5; D not resolved. The CDR3 spans 14 residues. Per the germline V gene, CDR1 is LNHDA and CDR2 is SQIVND (reference sequence). The CDR3 nucleotides are TGTGCTCAAGTCGAGTTTAATAGCAATCAGCCCCAGCATTTT. Translated, it gives CAQVEFNSNQPQHF.

There are many counts of this clonotype. The rearrangement joins TRBV20-1 to TRBJ1-1; TRBD1 might be the D (5 bases). This CDR3 region has 13 residues. The germline V gene encodes CDR1 DFQATT and CDR2 SNEGSKA (reference sequence). V was trimmed by 5 bases and J by 0 bases, leaving 10 bases between them. The CDR3 DNA reads as TGCAGTGCTGGAGGGGAGCTGAACACTGAAGCTTTCTTT. As protein: CSAGGELNTEAFF.

The V and J genes are TRBV4-3 and TRBJ2-3; 12 bases agree with TRBD2. Germline trimming cut 2 bases from V and 1 base from J; bases unmatched to any gene: 10. Germline CDR1 LGHNA, CDR2 YSLEER. This CDR3 region has 19 residues. CDR3 amino acids: CASSQKLAGGPMRTDTQYF. In nucleotides, the CDR3 is TGCGCCAGCAGCCAAAAACTAGCGGGGGGCCCCATGCGCACAGATACGCAGTATTTT.

The chain uses TRBV7-2 and TRBJ2-5; 9 nucleotides align to TRBD1. The CDR3 runs 16 residues. V was clipped by 5 bases and J by 4 bases; unmatched bases: 11. Germline V lookup: CDR1 SGHTA, CDR2 FQGNSA. CDR3 nucleotides: TGTGCCAGCAGCACATCCTGGGGACAGGGCTCAGAGACCCAGTACTTC. Its translation is CASSTSWGQGSETQYF.

The rearrangement joins TRBV30 to TRBJ2-7; weak D call: TRBD2 (6 bases). V was pared by 3 bases and J by 1 base, with 13 bases between. This CDR3 is 14 amino acids long. The germline V gene encodes CDR1 GTSNPN and CDR2 SVGIG (reference sequence). CDR3 loop: CAWRTGTGSYEQYF. The CDR3, as DNA: TGTGCCTGGAGGACCGGGACTGGGTCCTACGAGCAGTACTTC.

This clonotype was seen many times. The CDR3 nucleotides are TGTGCCAGCAGTTTTGGACCTAGCACAGATACGCAGTATTTT. Protein sequence: CASSFGPSTDTQYF. The chain couples TRBV12-3 or TRBV12-4 to TRBJ2-3; no firm D call. Trimming removed 3 bases at V and 0 bases at J, with 7 bases between. This CDR3 contains 14 residues.

This clonotype was recorded at least ten times. The chain combines TRBV28 with TRBJ1-1; D is unclear. The CDR3 contains 18 residues. V gave up 4 bases and J gave up 1 base, with 22 bases separating them. The germline CDR1 and CDR2 sequences are MDHEN and SYDVKM. CDR3 DNA: TGTGCCAGCAGTTCCCCCCCGTACAGAGTACCACAGAACACTGAAGCTTTCTTT. Its protein is CASSSPPYRVPQNTEAFF. Drawing the rest from reference TRBV28 and TRBJ1-1, the complete variable domain is DVKVTQSSRYLVKRTGEKVFLECVQDMDHENMFWYRQDPGLGLRLIYFSYDVKMKEKGDIPEGYSVSREKKERFSLILESASTNQTSMYLCASSSPPYRVPQNTEAFFGQGTRLTVV.

This clonotype was recorded many times. The chain uses TRBV7-9 and TRBJ2-3, with 7 bases lining up with TRBD2. The CDR3 loop spans 15 amino acids. J lost 2 bases, V lost 5 bases, and 7 bases had no gene match. Per the germline V gene, CDR1 is SEHNR and CDR2 is FQNEAQ (reference sequence). DNA for the CDR3: TGTGCCAGCAGCGGCTCTAGCGGACTCACAGATACGCAGTATTTT. This gives the protein CASSGSSGLTDTQYF.

There are many counts of this clonotype. This chain uses TRBV9 with TRBJ2-6; D ambiguous. The CDR3 is 16 amino acids. Trimming left V 5 bases short and J 1 base short, with 13 bases between. Germline CDR1 and CDR2: SGDLS and YYNGEE. This CDR3 reads CASRPPLGSGANVLTF. CDR3 nucleotide sequence: TGTGCCAGCAGACCCCCCCTGGGTTCTGGGGCCAACGTCCTGACTTTC.

Regarding this clonotype: This may be a read error, as it is one base from a much larger clone. The chain uses TRBV2 and TRBJ2-7; D might be TRBD1 (6 bases). Germline values: CDR1 SNHLY, CDR2 FYNNEI. This CDR3 contains 16 residues. V was clipped by 2 bases and J by 8 bases, with 22 bases between them. The CDR3 DNA sequence: TGTGCCAGCAGTGAAATTGTTCAGGGGCCTGGGTACAAGCAGTACTTC. Translated: CASSEIVQGPGYKQYF. Supplemented by reference TRBV2 and TRBJ2-7, the full variable domain reads EPEVTQTPSHQVTQMGQEVILRCVPISNHLYFYWYRQILGQKVEFLVSFYNNEISEKSEIFDDQFSVERPDGSNFTLKIRSTKLEDSAMYFCASSEIVQGPGYKQYFGPGTRLTVT.